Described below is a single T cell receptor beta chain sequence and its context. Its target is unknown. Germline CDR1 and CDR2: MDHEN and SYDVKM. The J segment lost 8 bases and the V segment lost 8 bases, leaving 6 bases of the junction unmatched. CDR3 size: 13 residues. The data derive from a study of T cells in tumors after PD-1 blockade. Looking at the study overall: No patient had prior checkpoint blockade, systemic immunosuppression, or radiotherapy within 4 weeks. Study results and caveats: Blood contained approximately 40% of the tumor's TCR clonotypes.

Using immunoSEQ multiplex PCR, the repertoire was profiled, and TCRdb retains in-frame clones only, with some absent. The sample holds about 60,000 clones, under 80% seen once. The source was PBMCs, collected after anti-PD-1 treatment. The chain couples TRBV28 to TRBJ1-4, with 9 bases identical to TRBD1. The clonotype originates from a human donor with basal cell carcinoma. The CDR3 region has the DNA TGTGCCAGCTCCGGGACAGGGAGGGAAAAACTGTTTTTT. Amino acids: CASSGTGREKLFF. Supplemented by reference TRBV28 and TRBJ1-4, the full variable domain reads DVKVTQSSRYLVKRTGEKVFLECVQDMDHENMFWYRQDPGLGLRLIYFSYDVKMKEKGDIPEGYSVSREKKERFSLILESASTNQTSMYLCASSGTGREKLFFGSGTQLSVL.